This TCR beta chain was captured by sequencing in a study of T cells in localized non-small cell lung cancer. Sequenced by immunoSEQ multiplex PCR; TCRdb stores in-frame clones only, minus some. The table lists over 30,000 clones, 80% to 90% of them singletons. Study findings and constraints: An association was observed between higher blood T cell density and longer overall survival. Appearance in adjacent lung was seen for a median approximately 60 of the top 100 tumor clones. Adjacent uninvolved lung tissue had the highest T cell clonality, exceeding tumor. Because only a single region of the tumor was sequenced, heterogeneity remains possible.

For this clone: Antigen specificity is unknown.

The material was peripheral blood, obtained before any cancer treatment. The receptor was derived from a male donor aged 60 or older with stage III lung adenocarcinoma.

CDR3 loop: CASSSPAGYEQYF. In nucleotides, the CDR3 is TGTGCCAGCAGCTCCCCAGCAGGCTACGAGCAGTACTTC. The V gene is TRBV9, the J gene TRBJ2-7, with D hard to call. The V gene's germline CDR1 is SGDLS and CDR2 YYNGEE. This CDR3 contains 13 residues. V lost 4 bases, J lost 3 bases, and 11 bases lay in between.